A selection of T cell receptor beta chains follows, all from one sample in a study of blood T cell repertoires in COVID-19. Sequenced by immunoSEQ multiplex PCR; TCRdb stores in-frame clones only, minus some. The sample includes 100,000 to 120,000 clones, 87% of them seen just once. Material for sequencing was peripheral blood. Source of these receptors: a human donor in a cohort sampled during active COVID-19. The CDR3 runs from the conserved cysteine through the conserved F or W. A D gene is named only where the DNA matches it firmly. A row's size may be missing; if present it is once, few, many or a size class.

TRBV6-5	.	TRBD2	TRBJ2-7	TGTGCCAGCAGCCCCCGGACTAGTCAATACGAGCAGTACTTC	CASSPRTSQYEQYF
TRBV2	.	.	TRBJ1-1	TGTGCCAGCACAGTGAACACTGAAGCTTTCTTT	CASTVNTEAFF
TRBV6-4	.	TRBD2	TRBJ2-7	TGTGCCAGCAGTGCACTAGCGGGAAGCTCCTACGAGCAGTACTTC	CASSALAGSSYEQYF
TRBV12-3/TRBV12-4	once	.	TRBJ2-7	TGTGCCAGCAATGGGGCGGGGAACGAGCAGTACTTC	CASNGAGNEQYF
TRBV6-5	.	TRBD1	TRBJ2-2	TGTGCCAGCAGTTACTCGACAGGGATAAACACCGGGGAGCTGTTTTTT	CASSYSTGINTGELFF
TRBV3-1/TRBV3-2	few	TRBD2	TRBJ2-7	TGTGCCAGCAGCGAGCGGGGGAGCTCCTACGAGCAGTACTTC	CASSERGSSYEQYF
TRBV18	.	.	TRBJ1-1	TGTGCCAGCTCACCCTACAGGGCGACTGAAGCTTTCTTT	CASSPYRATEAFF
TRBV25-1	.	TRBD1	TRBJ1-6	TGTGCCAGCAGTGGGAGACAGGGGGCAAGTTCACCCCTCCACTTT	CASSGRQGASSPLHF
TRBV7-2	.	.	TRBJ1-1	TGTGCCAGCTGTGGCAGACAGAACACTGAAGCTTTCTTT	CASCGRQNTEAFF
TRBV28	once	TRBD2	TRBJ2-1	TGTGCCAGCAGGGGGACTAGCGGGAGTCCTATTCGTGACCATGAGCAGTTCTTC	CASRGTSGSPIRDHEQFF
TRBV7-6	.	.	TRBJ1-3	TGTGCCAGCAGCTTAGAGTACTTCTCTGGAAACACCATATATTTT	CASSLEYFSGNTIYF
TRBV7-2	few	.	TRBJ1-2	TGTGCCAGCAGCCCCAGCGACAGAGTAGGGACCTTC	CASSPSDRVGTF
TRBV7-9	.	TRBD1	TRBJ1-2	TGTGCCAGCAGCTACGACAGGGCCTATGGCTACACCTTC	CASSYDRAYGYTF
TRBV20-1	.	.	TRBJ2-1	TGCAGTGCTAGTTACGCGCGCGAGCAGTTCTTC	CSASYAREQFF
TRBV24-1	.	.	TRBJ2-5	TGTGCCACCAGTTATGGGGGGGAGACCCAGTACTTC	CATSYGGETQYF
TRBV5-1	.	TRBD1	TRBJ2-3	TGCGCCAGCAAGGTTGGAACGACAGGGCTTCGAGGGATGGATACGCAGTATTTT	CASKVGTTGLRGMDTQYF
TRBV19	.	TRBD1	TRBJ2-2	TGTGCCAGTATCTCTCTTCGGACAGGGATCACCGGGGAGCTGTTTTTT	CASISLRTGITGELFF
TRBV27	.	TRBD2	TRBJ2-1	TGTGCCAGCAGGCTTACTAGCGGGGGGCTTAATGAACAGTTCTTC	CASRLTSGGLNEQFF
TRBV12-3/TRBV12-4	.	TRBD1	TRBJ1-1	TGTGCCTCACAGGGACAGATGAACACTGAAGCTTTCTTT	CASQGQMNTEAFF
TRBV5-1	.	TRBD1	TRBJ2-7	TGCGCCAGCAGCTTGGCCGTCACAGGGGTACCCCACGAGCAGTACTTC	CASSLAVTGVPHEQYF
TRBV18	.	.	TRBJ2-5	TGTGCCAGCTCACCAGTCAGGGAGACCCAGTACTTC	CASSPVRETQYF
TRBV11-2	.	.	TRBJ2-7	TGTGCCAGCAGCTTAGCACCGGGTCGAACCTACGAGCAGTACTTC	CASSLAPGRTYEQYF
TRBV7-9	.	TRBD1	TRBJ1-1	TGTGCCAGCAGCAGCCGACAGGGAATGAACACTGAAGCTTTCTTT	CASSSRQGMNTEAFF
TRBV7-2	.	TRBD1	TRBJ2-1	TGTGCCAGCCAAGACAGGGGCCGCTACAATGAGCAGTTCTTC	CASQDRGRYNEQFF
TRBV5-1	.	.	TRBJ1-1	TGCGCCAGCAGCTTGTGGGCGAACACTGAAGCTTTCTTT	CASSLWANTEAFF
TRBV27	.	.	TRBJ2-4	TGTGCCAGCAGTACCCACAGGGATTTCACTTCGGGGAACATTCAGTACTTC	CASSTHRDFTSGNIQYF
TRBV29-1	.	TRBD1	TRBJ2-2	TGCAGCGTGGACCCGACAGGGGGCAACACCGGGGAGCTGTTTTTT	CSVDPTGGNTGELFF
TRBV9	.	.	TRBJ1-1	TGTGCCACCCCCCCAGCAGGGCGAGACATGGAAAACACTGAAGCTTTCTTT	CATPPAGRDMENTEAFF
TRBV10-3	.	TRBD2	TRBJ2-1	TGTGCCATCAAGGAGCGGGAGGGCCACAATGAGCAGTTCTTC	CAIKEREGHNEQFF
TRBV19	.	TRBD2	TRBJ2-2	TGTGCCAGTAGTATAGCCGGACTAGCGGGAGGAGGCGGGGAGCTGTTTTTT	CASSIAGLAGGGGELFF
TRBV11-2	.	.	TRBJ1-1	TGTGCCAGCACTGGAGTGCAGGGATGGTCTGAAGCTTTCTTT	CASTGVQGWSEAFF